This record looks at one T cell receptor (beta chain) sequence and its context. The data originate from a study of blood T cell repertoires in COVID-19. In germline, CDR1 is MDHEN, CDR2 SYDVKM. CDR3 length: 16 amino acids. Trimming stripped 5 bases from V and 0 bases from J, with 14 bases between. The protocol was immunoSEQ multiplex PCR, while the TCRdb copy is restricted to in-frame clones and leaves out a portion. Here the sample spans about 350,000 clones, 90% to 95% being singletons. The origin of this receptor is a woman in her late teens or twenties who had recovered from COVID-19. Sequenced material: peripheral blood. The chain couples TRBV28 to TRBJ2-1; D possibly corresponds to TRBD1 (6 bases). In DNA, the CDR3 is TGTGCCAGCAGTACACGGTGGGGGCGCTCCTACAATGAGCAGTTCTTC. It translates to CASSTRWGRSYNEQFF.